Described below is a single T cell receptor (beta chain) sequence and its context. The antigen is undetermined. The sample comes from a study of T cell responses to AZD1222 COVID-19 vaccine. Study conclusions and caveats: Every sample of the repertoires postdated the peak T cell response. Seropositivity was recorded at baseline in only a handful of AZD1222 recipients. Spike-specific TCR breadth rose after two AZD1222 doses, and depth rose as well.

Sequencing used immunoSEQ multiplex PCR; TCRdb keeps in-frame clones, though not all of them. Of more than 150,000 clones in the sample, roughly 94% were seen once. The study pooled second doses at about 4 or about 12 weeks. Germline assignment: CDR1 MNHEY and CDR2 SVGAGI. The ends were cut back, 7 bases at V and 0 bases at J, with 8 bases in the middle. The CDR3 runs to 13 residues. The receptor comes from an adult who received the AZD1222 COVID-19 vaccine. The genes are TRBV6-5 and TRBJ2-3; D gene uncertain. The material was peripheral blood, obtained 28 days after the second AZD1222 dose. CDR3 DNA sequence: TGTGCCAGCACGCAGGCTAGCACAGATACGCAGTATTTT. Its translation is CASTQASTDTQYF.